This T cell receptor (beta chain) was captured in a study of identical twins. Points from the study as a whole: Beta out-of-frame sequences showed weaker excess sharing between twins.

Donors were all healthy Caucasians. This clonotype was detected many times. Its antigen is still unknown. TCRdb reanalysed the 5' RACE reads using MiXCR and keeps one entry per CDR3 protein. The sample records roughly 350,000 distinct CDR3 sequences, about 10% being singletons. Input material: naive T cells sorted from blood. The receptor comes from a woman aged 45-60 years in good health.

The CDR3 bases are TGTGCCACCAGCAGAGGAAGGATTGGGGGCGATCAGCCCCAGCATTTT. This codes for CATSRGRIGGDQPQHF. The gene calls are TRBV15 and TRBJ1-5, with TRBD1 as a possible D gene (6 bases). From germline, CDR1 is LNHNV and CDR2 YYDKDF (reference sequence). The CDR3 contains 16 residues. Trimming pared 1 base from V and 5 bases from J, leaving 15 bases between. Complete variable domain (other parts from reference TRBV15 and TRBJ1-5): DAMVIQNPRYQVTQFGKPVTLSCSQTLNHNVMYWYQQKSSQAPKLLFHYYDKDFNNEADTPDNFQSRRPNTSFCFLDIRSPGLGDTAMYLCATSRGRIGGDQPQHFGDGTRLSIL.